This T cell receptor (beta chain) was recovered during a study of blood T cell repertoires in COVID-19. CDR3 length equals 17 residues. Germline V lookup: CDR1 SGHNT, CDR2 YENEEA. The ends lost 0 bases at V and 6 bases at J; junction bases unmatched: 9. Those who participated ranged in age from 18 to 89 years and resided in approximately 26 US areas. This table comes from immunoSEQ multiplex PCR, and its TCRdb copy is limited to in-frame clones, with some not included. This sample has 400,000 to 500,000 clones, with approximately 90% found just once. The rearrangement links TRBV11-3 to TRBJ2-1, with 9 bases identical to TRBD2. The sequence derives from a woman in her thirties or forties who had recovered from COVID-19. The sample taken for sequencing was PBMCs or T cells enriched from blood (not recorded which). The CDR3 DNA is TGTGCCAGCAGCTTAGATGTCTTGCTAGCGGGGACCAATGAGCAGTTCTTC. It translates to CASSLDVLLAGTNEQFF.